Described below is a single T cell receptor (beta chain) sequence and its context. What it recognizes is unknown. The entry originates in a study of monozygotic twins with inflammatory bowel disease. It was about 3,400 ng of total RNA that each TCR library used. Two nested PCRs, roughly 16 and 10 cycles, amplified TCRalpha and TCRbeta cDNA. TCRdb reprocessed the 5' RACE reads and keeps a single row for each CDR3 protein, giving no DNA. The specimen's table records about 440,000 distinct CDR3 sequences. The length of the CDR3 is 14 residues. From germline, CDR1 is MNHNS and CDR2 SASEGT. Study-wide results and caveats: Among IBD patients, TCRbeta diversity (inverse Simpson) was lower than in healthy co-twins.

This chain uses TRBV6-1 with TRBJ1-1; checking the TCRdb D call of TRBD1 is not possible without DNA. The sequenced sample was blood. The TCR was taken from a human donor with ulcerative colitis or Crohn's disease, or a healthy co-twin of an affected twin (not recorded which). CDR3 in amino acids: CASSPIQGNTEAFF.